The subject of this entry is one T cell receptor (beta chain). Its recognized antigen is unknown. No much larger clonotype is one base removed from it; base qualities were not supplied. Ends trimmed: V by 4 bases, J by 0 bases; bases unmatched to a gene: 6. The CDR3 measures 15 amino acids from cysteine to phenylalanine. CDR3 DNA only is kept here, 45 bases in frame from base 1. The germline V gene provides CDR1 SQVTM and CDR2 ANQGSEA. From the second PCR step onward, the TCR alpha chain libraries and the TCR beta chain libraries were amplified separately. Donor CMV status was determined by IFNgamma production from CD4+ T cells after overnight stimulation of fresh PBMCs with CMV viral lysate. CD4 T cells were positively selected with Miltenyi beads, followed by positive selection of CD8 T cells from the CD4-negative fraction. Cells were stained for CD3, CD4, CD8, CD45RA, CD27 and a live/dead dye and were sorted on a BD Aria II into four subsets based on CD45RA and CD27. Blood came from a few healthy volunteers, each fractionated into CD4 and CD8 T cells and then into four differentiation subsets. Roughly 130 ml of peripheral blood was collected from each donor, and PBMC were isolated by Ficoll-Paque PLUS density-gradient centrifugation. Sorted cells were lysed in RLT buffer, after which RNA was extracted using a Qiagen RNeasy kit and stored at -80 degrees C.

Libraries were built with UMI-ligation and nested PCR. The beta constant-region primer consisted of an equimolar mixture of two oligonucleotides that together covered TRBC1 and TRBC2. Four rounds of PCR, combining the SP2 primer with nested alpha and beta constant-region primers, were used to amplify the ligated cDNA. A single-stranded oligonucleotide carrying the SP2 primer and a 12-nucleotide UMI was ligated to the 3' end of the cDNA by T4 RNA ligase 1. Incubation of the ligation reaction was carried out at 16 degrees C for about 20-25 hours. To avoid over-amplification, PCR2 was usually performed as a SYBR Green qPCR and halted once a predetermined threshold was reached. Apart from the first purification, every purification step used Agencourt AMPure XP magnetic beads. Library amounts were measured by Qubit and library quality was assessed on a TapeStation, where the main peak was expected at around 650 bp. The pooled libraries were sequenced on an Illumina MiSeq using v2 2x251 paired-end kits, which usually yielded roughly 0.85-2.2 million reads per sample. Each sample's library went into the pool at approximately 4.2 nM, and about 4.5-7% PhiX was added to help with cluster recognition. Per the original workflow: V and J genes were assigned to Demultiplexor-processed FASTQ reads by Decombinator through tag matching, with a single base-pair mismatch being allowed. UMIs were used by Collapsinator to correct both sequencing errors and frequency errors arising from PCR heterogeneity. TCRs were translated and CDR3s were extracted from the conserved cysteine to the FGXG phenylalanine by CDR3Translator, with non-productive sequences being flagged. Gini, Shannon entropy and inverse Simpson indices were calculated on repertoires subsampled to equal numbers of UMI-defined TCRs. Within the linear range, a power law was fitted to clonotype abundance distributions using maximum likelihood. When run on a single naive CD8 sample, MIGEC and the pipeline yielded similar UMI counts, similar unique TCR numbers and similar clonal distributions. One analysis removed from the naive repertoire any naive TCRs that were also present in any memory subset from the same donor. Repertoires were searched for approximately 7,000 CMV-associated CDR3 sequences compiled from VDJdb and a published dataset. Through fastp at Q25 and MiXCR, TCRdb rebuilt clones from the public reads, retaining in-frame beta chains. Each entry merges the rows of one CDR3 protein and shows their most common DNA and genes. These V and J calls rely on TCRdb rather than the paper's analysis. The sample data list about 150,000 distinct CDR3 sequences, and 22% of these were observed just once. Of the sample, approximately 0.1% is held by the ten largest clones.

The data are from a study of naive and memory T cell subsets (dated by TCRdb to about 2017). Context from the whole study: An open-source, UMI-based TCR alpha and beta sequencing pipeline was applied to sorted naive and memory peripheral blood T cell subsets. The results of the functional CMV T cell responses matched the IgG serology results in every case. RNA was DNase-treated and reverse transcribed with TCR constant-region primers, mostly using SuperScript III. The full study reports these points: TCR abundance followed a power law with an exponent that was different for naive and memory subsets but consistent across the three individuals. RNA-based TCR counts may be affected by expression changes linked to T cell activation and differentiation. In both CD4 and CD8 cells, the Gini index increased while Shannon and inverse Simpson diversity decreased from naive through CM, EM and EMRA. The repertoire findings for the naive and memory subsets could not be validated against a ground truth because none was available. A few larger clonotypes were found in naive repertoires, especially CD8, and these larger clonotypes were possibly memory cells re-expressing CD45RA. Once error correction was done, more than 90% of naive TCR sequences showed up just once, which made the naive abundance distributions much steeper than those of the memory subsets. Clonotypes were defined as single alpha or beta chain sequences, not paired alpha/beta receptors.

Sequencing input: naive CD4+ T cells from blood. The label giving this sample's cell subset or site can be read as: naive T cells, CD45RA high CD27+. This clonotype was obtained from a human donor in good health. Here the chain combines TRBV29-1 and TRBJ2-4; 7 central nucleotides agree with TRBD2. The CDR3 in this case is CSVVAGALAKNIQYF. The nucleotide sequence reads TGCAGCGTTGTTGCGGGAGCACTAGCCAAAAACATTCAGTACTTC.